The TCR beta chain described here comes from a study of technical replicates of blood from a handful of donors. Clones were sequenced by immunoSEQ multiplex PCR, and TCRdb holds only the in-frame ones, with some missing. The sample shows roughly 12,000 clones, roughly 92% of them seen only once. The V segment lost 5 bases and the J segment 1 base; nucleotides outside the gene matches: 5. CDR1 and CDR2 (germline): SGHAT, FQNNGV. The CDR3 spans 16 residues. Sequences were obtained from PBMCs. The receptor was isolated from a human donor in good health. The gene calls are TRBV11-2 and TRBJ2-4; 10 nucleotides align to TRBD2. CDR3 sequence: CASSPSGRAAKNIQYF. CDR3 DNA sequence: TGTGCCAGCAGCCCCAGCGGGAGGGCCGCCAAAAACATTCAGTACTTC.